The 2 T cell receptor beta chains below all came from one sample that was sequenced in a study of shared clonotypes between healthy human individuals. The naive CD8 fraction comprised CD45RO-negative cells positively selected for CCR7 and excluded terminally differentiated effector memory CD45RA+ cells. Profiling relied on immunoSEQ multiplex PCR, and the TCRdb table lists in-frame clones only, not all of them. In the table there are around 2.1 million clones, 90% to 95% of which are singletons. Sequencing input: naive CD8+ T cells from PBMCs. The receptor source for this set is a man in his late teens or twenties in good health. Some clones in this sample may be carry-over from other donors' samples.

The chain combines TRBV5-1 with TRBJ2-3; a weak D match, TRBD2 (5 bases). Between the trimmed V and J ends, which lost 0 bases and 2 bases, there was a span of 13 bases. This CDR3 contains 16 residues. CDR1 SGHRS and CDR2 YFSETQ come from the germline V gene. The CDR3 here is CASSLDQRRSTDTQYF. The DNA for the CDR3 is TGCGCCAGCAGCTTGGATCAGCGGAGATCCACAGATACGCAGTATTTT.

This clone was seen a single time. The chain couples TRBV7-9 to TRBJ2-3; D call uncertain. The germline V gene has CDR1 SEHNR and CDR2 FQNEAQ (reference sequence). V lost 3 bases and J 2 bases, leaving 15 bases between the germline ends. CDR3 size: 16 residues. The CDR3 sequence: CASSLGNMRTTDTQYF. The DNA of the CDR3 is TGTGCCAGCAGCTTGGGGAACATGAGAACCACAGATACGCAGTATTTT. The entire variable domain, with the rest obtained from reference TRBV7-9 and TRBJ2-3, is as follows: DTGVSQNPRHKITKRGQNVTFRCDPISEHNRLYWYRQTLGQGPEFLTYFQNEAQLEKSRLLSDRFSAERPKGSFSTLEIQRTEQGDSAMYLCASSLGNMRTTDTQYFGPGTRLTVL.